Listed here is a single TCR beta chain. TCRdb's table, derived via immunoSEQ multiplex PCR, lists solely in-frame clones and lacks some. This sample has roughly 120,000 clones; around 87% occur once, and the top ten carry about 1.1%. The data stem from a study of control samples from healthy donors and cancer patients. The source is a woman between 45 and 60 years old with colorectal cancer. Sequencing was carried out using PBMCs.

CDR3 protein: CASSLEPWDTQYF. The CDR3 bases are TGTGCCAGCAGCTTGGAGCCGTGGGATACGCAGTATTTT. The chain uses TRBV5-5 and TRBJ2-3; D is uncertain. Germline V gene sequence: CDR1 SGHKS, CDR2 YYEKEE (reference sequence). The V gene lost 0 bases and the J gene lost 6 bases, with 8 bases spanning the gap. This CDR3 contains 13 residues.